Below are 10 T cell receptor beta chains sequenced from a single sample in a study of response to subunit inactivated influenza vaccine. Using its own MiXCR run on the RT-PCR reads, TCRdb lists one record per CDR3 protein. The repertoire holds around 750,000 distinct CDR3 sequences, with approximately 21% as singletons. The source material was PBMCs from blood, sampled more than 4 days after vaccination. The source is a man in his forties or fifties who received an inactivated influenza vaccine.

At least ten counts were recorded for this clonotype. CDR3 nucleotides: TGTGCCAGCAGCAGGGGGGACCCCCGCTCTGGAAACACCATATATTTT. It is translated as CASSRGDPRSGNTIYF. The chain couples TRBV12-3 or TRBV12-4 to TRBJ1-3, with 7 bases aligning to TRBD1. The CDR3 has 16 residues. J gave up 0 bases and V 6 bases, and 8 bases lay outside the gene matches.

The J gene is TRBJ1-6, the V gene TRBV28, with 7 bases fitting TRBD1. V lost 5 bases, J lost 11 bases, and 9 bases stayed unmatched. From germline, CDR1 is MDHEN and CDR2 SYDVKM. The CDR3 has 14 residues. The DNA of the CDR3 is TGTGCCAGCAGTCCCTGGACAGGAAATCCACCCCTCCACTTT. It specifies CASSPWTGNPPLHF.

The chain links TRBV15 to TRBJ2-7; D ambiguous. Germline V lookup: CDR1 LNHNV, CDR2 YYDKDF (reference sequence). The CDR3 contains 15 residues. V was pared by 1 base and J by 2 bases, with 12 bases between. This CDR3 reads CATSRGIGAAYEQYF. The CDR3, as DNA: TGTGCCACCAGCAGAGGTATAGGTGCCGCCTACGAGCAGTACTTC.

The chain joins TRBV4-3 to TRBJ1-2, with 8 bases matching TRBD1. From germline, CDR1 is LGHNA and CDR2 YSLEER. Losses at the gene ends were 5 bases for V and 6 bases for J; bases not matched to a gene: 5. CDR3 length: 13 residues. CDR3 sequence (DNA): TGCGCCAGCAGCTACAGGGGGATCGATGGCTACACCTTC. Translation: CASSYRGIDGYTF.

This clonotype was detected a few times. The V and J genes are TRBV18 and TRBJ1-5; 9 positions match TRBD1. CDR3 length: 13 residues. Trimming took 5 bases from V and 7 from J; bases not matched to a gene: 3. Germline values: CDR1 KGHSH, CDR2 LQKENI. DNA of the CDR3: TGTGCCAGCTCAAGGGACAGGGAACAGCCCCAGCATTTT. The encoded protein is CASSRDREQPQHF.

The chain combines TRBV6-2 or TRBV6-3 with TRBJ2-5; 7 nucleotides line up with TRBD2. J was trimmed by 4 bases and V by 5 bases; bases with no gene match: 7. Looked up from germline, CDR1 is MNHEY and CDR2 is SVGEGT. The CDR3 has 14 residues. CDR3 DNA: TGTGCCAGCAGTCCAACCTGGGGGGGAGAGACCCAGTACTTC. The encoded protein is CASSPTWGGETQYF.

In this sample, this clonotype turned up a few times. The chain joins TRBV7-2 to TRBJ2-7; D could derive from TRBD1 or TRBD2 (5 bases each). The CDR3 is 14 residues long. V lost 0 bases and J lost 6, with 12 bases in between. CDR1 is SGHTA, CDR2 FQGNSA, per germline. CDR3 amino acids: CASSLASQGPEQYF. In DNA form, the CDR3 reads TGTGCCAGCAGCTTAGCGTCGCAGGGACCCGAGCAGTACTTC.

The J gene is TRBJ2-3, the V gene TRBV11-1; a weak D match, TRBD1 (5 bases). Trimming cost V 0 bases and J 1 base, with 20 bases left between them. The CDR3 contains 19 residues. Germline-derived CDR1 and CDR2 are SGHAT and FQDESV (reference sequence). In DNA form, the CDR3 reads TGTGCCAGCAGCTTAGCGCGTGCCACGCCCCAGGGTGGCACAGATACGCAGTATTTT. It codes for CASSLARATPQGGTDTQYF. The entire variable domain, with the rest obtained from reference TRBV11-1 and TRBJ2-3, is as follows: EAEVAQSPRYKITEKSQAVAFWCDPISGHATLYWYRQILGQGPELLVQFQDESVVDDSQLPKDRFSAERLKGVDSTLKIQPAELGDSAMYLCASSLARATPQGGTDTQYFGPGTRLTVL.

The V gene is TRBV6-2 or TRBV6-3, the J gene TRBJ2-5; 7 bases align to TRBD2. Germline V gene data show CDR1 as MNHEY and CDR2 as SVGEGT. The junction had 5 bases not matched to a gene; V was cut back by 5 bases and J by 8 bases. The length of the CDR3 is 12 residues. Here the CDR3 DNA reads TGTGCCAGCAGTCCTAGCGGACATACCCAGTACTTC. Protein product: CASSPSGHTQYF.

This chain uses TRBV20-1 with TRBJ2-2, with D possibly matching TRBD1 (5 bases). Deletions cut 1 base from V and 3 bases from J, with 9 bases between. There are 14 residues in the CDR3. Germline lookup yields CDR1 DFQATT and CDR2 SNEGSKA (reference sequence). The CDR3 loop reads CSARVPGYTGELFF. Here the CDR3 DNA reads TGCAGTGCTAGAGTACCAGGGTACACCGGGGAGCTGTTTTTT.